This T cell receptor (beta chain) was found in a study of shared clonotypes between healthy human individuals. Study-level findings and limits: Around 4.7% of naive CD4 clonotypes were shared across a few donors.

The authors loaded roughly 200 ng DNA, approximately 30,000 T cell genomes, into sorted-subset replicate PCRs. TCRdb's table, derived via immunoSEQ multiplex PCR, lists solely in-frame clones and lacks some. The table lists roughly 2.2 million clones, approximately 95% of them singletons, with 0.39% in the top ten. As to this clone: Its antigen is not identified.

The length of the CDR3 is 16 residues. J lost 0 bases, V lost 7 bases, and 9 bases had no gene match. From germline, CDR1 is MDHEN and CDR2 SYDVKM. The receptor comes from a man aged 18 to 35 in good health. Some clones in this sample may be carry-over from other donors' samples. Sample: naive CD4+ T cells from PBMCs. As to subset: CD45RA+ positively selected. The J gene is TRBJ1-2, the V gene TRBV28, with 9 bases that match TRBD1. The CDR3 here is CASKPSGTGSNYGYTF. The CDR3 DNA reads as TGTGCCAGCAAGCCGTCCGGGACAGGGTCTAACTATGGCTACACCTTC.